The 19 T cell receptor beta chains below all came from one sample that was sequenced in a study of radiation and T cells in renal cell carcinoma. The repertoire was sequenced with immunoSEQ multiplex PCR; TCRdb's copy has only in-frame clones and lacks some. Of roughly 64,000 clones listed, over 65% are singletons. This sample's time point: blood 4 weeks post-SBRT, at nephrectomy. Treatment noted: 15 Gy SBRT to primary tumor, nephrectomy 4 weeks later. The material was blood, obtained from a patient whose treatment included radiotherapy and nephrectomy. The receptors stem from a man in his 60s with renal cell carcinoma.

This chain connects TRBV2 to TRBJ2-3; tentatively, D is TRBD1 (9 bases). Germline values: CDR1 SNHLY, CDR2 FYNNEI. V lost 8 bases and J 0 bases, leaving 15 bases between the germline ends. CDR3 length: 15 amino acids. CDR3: CASRGGTGSTDTQYF. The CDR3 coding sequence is TGTGCCAGCCGGGGGGGGACAGGGAGCACAGATACGCAGTATTTT.

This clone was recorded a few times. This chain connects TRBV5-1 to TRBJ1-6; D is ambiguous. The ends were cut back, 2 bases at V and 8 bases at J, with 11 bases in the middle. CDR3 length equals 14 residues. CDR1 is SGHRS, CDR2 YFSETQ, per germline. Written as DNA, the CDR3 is TGCGCCAGCAGCTTATCACTGTCTGATTCACCCCTCCACTTT. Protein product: CASSLSLSDSPLHF.

The CDR3 protein is CASRSVEVWANVLTF. The CDR3 region has the DNA TGTGCCAGCAGGTCAGTGGAGGTATGGGCCAACGTCCTGACTTTC. This chain links TRBV27 with TRBJ2-6; a possible D gene is TRBD2 (5 bases). The V end was cut by 6 bases, the J end by 5 bases, with 14 bases between. Germline CDR1 reads MNHEY; CDR2 reads SMNVEV (reference sequence). This CDR3 comprises 15 residues. Supplemented by reference TRBV27 and TRBJ2-6, the full variable domain reads EAQVTQNPRYLITVTGKKLTVTCSQNMNHEYMSWYRQDPGLGLRQIYYSMNVEVTDKGDVPEGYKVSRKEKRNFPLILESPSPNQTSLYFCASRSVEVWANVLTFGAGSRLTVL.

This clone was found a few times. CDR3 in DNA: TGTGCCAGTAGTATAGATTTTTTCAAGGCCCTCACCAACTCTGGGGCCAACGTCCTGACTTTC. Encoded protein: CASSIDFFKALTNSGANVLTF. The chain uses TRBV19 and TRBJ2-6; unclear D gene. CDR1 is LNHDA, CDR2 SQIVND, per germline (reference sequence). The CDR3 spans 21 residues. V lost 0 bases and J 0 bases, leaving 21 bases between the germline ends.

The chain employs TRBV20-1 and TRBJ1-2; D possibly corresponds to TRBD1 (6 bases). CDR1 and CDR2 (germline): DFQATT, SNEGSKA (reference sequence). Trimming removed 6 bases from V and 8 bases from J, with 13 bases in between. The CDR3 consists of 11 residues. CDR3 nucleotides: TGCAGTGCAAACAGGGTTGGCGGCTACACCTTC. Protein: CSANRVGGYTF.

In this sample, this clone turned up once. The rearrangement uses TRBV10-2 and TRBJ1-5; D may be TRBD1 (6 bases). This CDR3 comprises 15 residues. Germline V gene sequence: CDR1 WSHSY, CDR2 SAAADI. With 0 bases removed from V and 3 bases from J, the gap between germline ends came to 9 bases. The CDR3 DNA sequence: TGCGCCAGCAGTGAGTCGTCGGGGGCCAATCAGCCCCAGCATTTT. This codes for CASSESSGANQPQHF.

The CDR3: CAWATEHEAGEDYGYTF. CDR3 nucleotides: TGTGCCTGGGCGACCGAACACGAGGCAGGGGAAGACTATGGCTACACCTTC. The chain carries TRBV30 and TRBJ1-2, with D maybe TRBD1 (6 bases). CDR3 length equals 17 residues. From germline, CDR1 is GTSNPN and CDR2 SVGIG (reference sequence). Trimming took 5 bases from V and 3 from J, leaving 25 bases between them. Complete variable domain (other parts from reference TRBV30 and TRBJ1-2): SQTIHQWPATLVQPVGSPLSLECTVEGTSNPNLYWYRQAAGRGLQLLFYSVGIGQISSEVPQNLSASRPQDRQFILSSKKLLLSDSGFYLCAWATEHEAGEDYGYTFGSGTRLTVV.

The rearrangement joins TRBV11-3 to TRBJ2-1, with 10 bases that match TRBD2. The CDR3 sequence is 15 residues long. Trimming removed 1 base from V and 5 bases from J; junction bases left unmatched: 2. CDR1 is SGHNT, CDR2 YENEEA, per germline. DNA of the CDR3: TGTGCCAGCAGCTTAGGGACTAGCGGTCACAATGAGCAGTTCTTC. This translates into CASSLGTSGHNEQFF. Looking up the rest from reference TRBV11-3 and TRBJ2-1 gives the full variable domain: EAGVVQSPRYKIIEKKQPVAFWCNPISGHNTLYWYLQNLGQGPELLIRYENEEAVDDSQLPKDRFSAERLKGVDSTLKIQPAELGDSAVYLCASSLGTSGHNEQFFGPGTRLTVL.

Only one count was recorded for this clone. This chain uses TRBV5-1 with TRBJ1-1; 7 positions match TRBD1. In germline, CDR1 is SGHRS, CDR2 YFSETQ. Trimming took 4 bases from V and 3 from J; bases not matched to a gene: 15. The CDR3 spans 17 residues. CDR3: CASSLVRTGRRDTEAFF. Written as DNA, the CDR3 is TGCGCCAGCAGCCTGGTTCGGACAGGACGGAGGGACACTGAAGCTTTCTTT.

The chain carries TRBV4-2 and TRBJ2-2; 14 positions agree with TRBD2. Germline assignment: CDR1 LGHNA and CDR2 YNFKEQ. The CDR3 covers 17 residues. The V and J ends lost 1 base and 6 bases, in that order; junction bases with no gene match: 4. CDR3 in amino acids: CASSQAGGLAGAGELFF. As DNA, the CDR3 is TGTGCCAGCAGCCAAGCTGGGGGACTAGCGGGAGCCGGGGAGCTGTTTTTT.

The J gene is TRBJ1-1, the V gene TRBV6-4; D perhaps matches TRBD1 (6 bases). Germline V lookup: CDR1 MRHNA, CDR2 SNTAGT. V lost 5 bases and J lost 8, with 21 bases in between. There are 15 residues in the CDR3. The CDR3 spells CASSPEGGWTAEAFF. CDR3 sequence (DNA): TGTGCCAGCAGTCCCGAAGGTGGTTGGACAGCAGAAGCTTTCTTT.

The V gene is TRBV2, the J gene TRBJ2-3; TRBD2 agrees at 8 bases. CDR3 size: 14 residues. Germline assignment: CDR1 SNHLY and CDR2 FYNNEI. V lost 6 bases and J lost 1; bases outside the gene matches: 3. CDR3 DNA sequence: TGTGCCAGCAGAAGGCGGGGGGGCACAGATACGCAGTATTTT. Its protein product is CASRRRGGTDTQYF.

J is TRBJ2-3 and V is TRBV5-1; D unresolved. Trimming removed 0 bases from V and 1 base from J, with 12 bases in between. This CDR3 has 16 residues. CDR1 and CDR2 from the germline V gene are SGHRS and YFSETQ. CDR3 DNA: TGCGCCAGCAGCTTGGATCGGCGGTCCCGCACAGATACGCAGTATTTT. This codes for CASSLDRRSRTDTQYF.

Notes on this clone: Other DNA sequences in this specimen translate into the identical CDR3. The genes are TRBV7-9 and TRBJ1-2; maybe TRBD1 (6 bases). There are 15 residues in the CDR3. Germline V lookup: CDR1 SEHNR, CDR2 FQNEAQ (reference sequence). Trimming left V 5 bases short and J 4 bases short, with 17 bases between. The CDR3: CASSAPDRPSYGYTF. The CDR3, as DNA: TGTGCCAGCAGCGCGCCGGACAGACCCTCCTATGGCTACACCTTC. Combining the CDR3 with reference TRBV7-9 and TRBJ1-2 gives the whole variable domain DTGVSQNPRHKITKRGQNVTFRCDPISEHNRLYWYRQTLGQGPEFLTYFQNEAQLEKSRLLSDRFSAERPKGSFSTLEIQRTEQGDSAMYLCASSAPDRPSYGYTFGSGTRLTVV.

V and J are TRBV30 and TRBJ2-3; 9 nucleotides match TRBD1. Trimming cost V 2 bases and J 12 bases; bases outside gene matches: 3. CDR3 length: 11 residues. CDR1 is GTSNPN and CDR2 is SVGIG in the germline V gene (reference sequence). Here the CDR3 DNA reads TGTGCCTGGAGTAAGGACAGGGGCCAGTATTTT. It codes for CAWSKDRGQYF.

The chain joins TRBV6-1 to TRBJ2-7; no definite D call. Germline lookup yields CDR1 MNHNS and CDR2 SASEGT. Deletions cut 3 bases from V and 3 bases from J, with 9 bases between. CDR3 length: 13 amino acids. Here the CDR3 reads CASSDPSYYEQYV. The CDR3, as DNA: TGTGCCAGCAGTGATCCCAGTTACTACGAGCAGTACGTC.

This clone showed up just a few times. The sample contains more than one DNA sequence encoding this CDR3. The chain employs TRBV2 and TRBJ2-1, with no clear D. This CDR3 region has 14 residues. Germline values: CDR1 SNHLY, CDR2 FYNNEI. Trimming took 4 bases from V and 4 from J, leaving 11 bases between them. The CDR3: CASSVGRLYNEQFF. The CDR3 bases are TGTGCCAGCAGTGTAGGACGGCTTTACAATGAGCAGTTCTTC.

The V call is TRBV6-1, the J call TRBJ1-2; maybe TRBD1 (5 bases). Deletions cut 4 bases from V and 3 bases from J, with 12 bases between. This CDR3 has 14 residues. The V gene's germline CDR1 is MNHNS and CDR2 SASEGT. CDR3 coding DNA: TGTGCCAGCAGTGTTATAGGGGATGACTATGGCTACACCTTC. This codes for CASSVIGDDYGYTF.

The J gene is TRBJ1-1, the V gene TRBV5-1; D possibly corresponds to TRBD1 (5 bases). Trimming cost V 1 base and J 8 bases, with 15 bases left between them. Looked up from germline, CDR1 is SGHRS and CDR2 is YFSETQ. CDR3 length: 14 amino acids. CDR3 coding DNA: TGCGCCAGCAGCTTGCCAATGCGGGGGGGAGAAGCTTTCTTT. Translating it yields CASSLPMRGGEAFF.